Listed here are 6 T cell receptor beta chains from one sample, sequenced in a study of PD-L1 blockade in urothelial cancer. The sample's time point: pretreatment peripheral blood. The table came from immunoSEQ multiplex PCR; TCRdb's copy has only in-frame clones and leaves some out. The sample gives 70,000 to 95,000 clones, 89% of which show up once; around 1% is in the top ten. Specimen: PBMCs, collected around atezolizumab (anti-PD-L1) treatment. These receptors were collected from a woman older than 75 with urothelial cancer.

The chain carries TRBV18 and TRBJ1-3, with TRBD1 as a possible D gene (6 bases). The CDR3 has 13 residues. Trimming stripped 9 bases from V and 0 bases from J, with 9 bases between. Germline V gene sequence: CDR1 KGHSH, CDR2 LQKENI. CDR3: CASQDSSGNTIYF. CDR3 in DNA: TGTGCCAGTCAGGACAGCTCTGGAAACACCATATATTTT.

The chain is built from TRBV27 and TRBJ1-2; 8 nucleotides align to TRBD1. V shed 5 bases and J 2 bases; nucleotides not matched to a gene: 10. The CDR3 spans 16 residues. CDR1 and CDR2 (germline): MNHEY, SMNVEV (reference sequence). The CDR3 sequence: CASSPDRVPVNYGYTF. The DNA of the CDR3 is TGTGCCAGCAGTCCGGACAGGGTTCCCGTGAACTATGGCTACACCTTC.

The chain combines TRBV15 with TRBJ2-7; 7 bases fit TRBD2. CDR3 length equals 15 residues. Germline V CDR1 and CDR2: LNHNV, YYDKDF (reference sequence). The junction had 7 bases not matched to a gene; V was cut back by 1 base and J by 4 bases. The CDR3 region has the DNA TGTGCCACCAGCAGAGCCGAGGGAGGGAGATACGAGCAGTACTTC. The encoded protein is CATSRAEGGRYEQYF. Drawing the rest from reference TRBV15 and TRBJ2-7, the complete variable domain is DAMVIQNPRYQVTQFGKPVTLSCSQTLNHNVMYWYQQKSSQAPKLLFHYYDKDFNNEADTPDNFQSRRPNTSFCFLDIRSPGLGDTAMYLCATSRAEGGRYEQYFGPGTRLTVT.

V is TRBV11-2 and J is TRBJ2-3, with 10 nucleotides matching TRBD1. Germline-derived CDR1 and CDR2 are SGHAT and FQNNGV. The CDR3 has 17 amino acids. The junction had 9 bases not matched to a gene; V was cut back by 5 bases and J by 1 base. The CDR3 DNA is TGTGCCAGCAGCCCCAGGGCCGGGACAGGGGGCACAGATACGCAGTATTTT. Protein sequence: CASSPRAGTGGTDTQYF.

The genes are TRBV19 and TRBJ2-5, with D tentatively TRBD2 (6 bases). In germline, CDR1 is LNHDA, CDR2 SQIVND (reference sequence). The CDR3 is 14 residues long. Trimming cost V 2 bases and J 2 bases, with 9 bases left between them. The CDR3 spells CASSIRRDQETQYF. CDR3 sequence (DNA): TGTGCCAGTAGTATACGGCGGGATCAAGAGACCCAGTACTTC.

This clone has a handful of counts. The chain is built from TRBV5-1 and TRBJ2-7; 12 bases are a match to TRBD1. The CDR3 sequence is 15 residues long. V was clipped by 0 bases and J by 7 bases; unmatched bases: 5. Germline loops: CDR1 SGHRS, CDR2 YFSETQ. The CDR3 nucleotides are TGCGCCAGCAGCTTGGGGGGACAGGGGGCCGGTGAGCAGTACTTC. Protein: CASSLGGQGAGEQYF.